Below, one TCR beta chain is given with its context. This entry comes from a study of blood T cell repertoires in COVID-19. As for the study in general: There were acute and convalescent COVID-19 samples, and they came from the United States, Italy and Spain. Sample material is recorded as cDNA or gDNA derived from T cells, B-cell-depleted T cells, or PBMCs.

The authors' processing: Scientists estimated how many nucleated cells there were by amplifying reference gene primers. Using immunoSEQ multiplex PCR, the repertoire was profiled, and TCRdb retains in-frame clones only, with some absent. V, J and clone size reflect that table, while D and trimming were determined from the DNA. The table records under 150,000 clones, around two thirds of them present only once. Sequenced material: peripheral blood. The clonotype comes from a woman between 65 and 79 years old with acute or convalescent COVID-19.

CDR3 loop: CASSFTTNEKLFF. The CDR3 nucleotides read TGTGCCAGCAGCTTTACTACGAATGAAAAACTGTTTTTT. This chain links TRBV7-9 with TRBJ1-4, with D hard to call. The V gene's germline CDR1 is SEHNR and CDR2 FQNEAQ (reference sequence). The CDR3 loop spans 13 amino acids. Deletions cut 3 bases from V and 5 bases from J, with 7 bases between.